This is a list of T cell receptor beta chains from one sample in a study of CD8+ T cells in alopecia areata. Repertoires were generated with immunoSEQ multiplex PCR, while TCRdb's copy carries only in-frame clones and drops some. Of roughly 150,000 clones listed, 47% are singletons. The sequenced sample consisted of CD4+ T cells sorted from blood. These receptors all stem from a human donor with alopecia areata. Each CDR3 is given with its conserved first and last residue. A D gene is named only where the DNA matches it firmly. The size of a clone is reported for some rows only, either as once, few or many, or as a class for expanded clones.

v_gene	d_gene	abundance	j_gene	CDR3nt	CDR3aa
TRBV29-1	TRBD1	-	TRBJ2-5	TGCAGCGTTGGACAGGGTCAGCTAGAGACCCAGTACTTC	CSVGQGQLETQYF
TRBV29-1	-	-	TRBJ2-7	TGCAGCATCACCGATCCCATGGCCTACGAGCAGTACTTC	CSITDPMAYEQYF
TRBV13	-	-	TRBJ1-2	TGTGCCAGCAGCGTAGGGGGAGTCTATGGCTACACCTTC	CASSVGGVYGYTF
TRBV25-1	-	few	TRBJ2-7	TGTGCCAGCAGCGGCCTGACAGCTCGCATCTACGAGCAGTACTTC	CASSGLTARIYEQYF
TRBV4-1	TRBD1	few	TRBJ1-1	TGCGCCAGCAGCCAAGAGGGGACAGGGACCACTGAAGCTTTCTTT	CASSQEGTGTTEAFF
TRBV5-1	-	-	TRBJ2-3	TGCGCCAGCAGCCTAAAATCGCCGACAGATACGCAGTATTTT	CASSLKSPTDTQYF
TRBV7-9	-	-	TRBJ1-1	TGTGCCAGCAGCTTTTTTGGCACTGAAGCTTTCTTT	CASSFFGTEAFF
TRBV2	-	-	TRBJ2-3	TGTGCCAGCACCGAACTTGGGGCGGGATTCACAGATACGCAGTATTTT	CASTELGAGFTDTQYF
TRBV4-1	-	-	TRBJ2-1	TGCGCCAGCAGCCAAGATCAGGTCCAGCGCAATGAGCAGTTCTTC	CASSQDQVQRNEQFF
TRBV5-4	TRBD1	-	TRBJ2-1	TGTGCCAGCAGTTTACAGGGGCCTTACAATGAGCAGTTCTTC	CASSLQGPYNEQFF
TRBV7-2	-	-	TRBJ1-5	TGTGCCAGCGGAAGGGCCGGGCGCCTCCAGCATTTT	CASGRAGRLQHF
TRBV7-2	-	-	TRBJ2-5	TGTGCCAGCAGCTCCCCCCGGGGCGGAACGGAGACCCAGTACTTC	CASSSPRGGTETQYF
TRBV5-1	TRBD1	few	TRBJ2-7	TGCGCCAGCAGCTTCACATCAGGGACAGGGGGCAACGAGCAGTACTTC	CASSFTSGTGGNEQYF
TRBV4-1	-	few	TRBJ2-5	TGCGCCAGCAGCCAAACCCTTGGAGAGACCCAGTACTTC	CASSQTLGETQYF
TRBV29-1	TRBD1	-	TRBJ2-7	TGCAGCGTTGCCGGGACAGTTACCGACGAGCAGTACTTC	CSVAGTVTDEQYF
TRBV28	TRBD2	few	TRBJ2-3	TGTGCCAGCAGTTCTAGCGGGACAGCAGATACGCAGTATTTT	CASSSSGTADTQYF
TRBV19	-	few	TRBJ2-4	TGTGCCAGTAGAATCGGAGGCGGAAACATTCAGTACTTC	CASRIGGGNIQYF
TRBV12-5	TRBD2	few	TRBJ2-5	TGTGCTAGTGGTTCCGGGACTAGCGGAGATGTGGAGACCCAGTACTTC	CASGSGTSGDVETQYF
TRBV29-1	-	-	TRBJ2-1	TGCAGCGCTGCTGAAGTAGGATACAATGAGCAGTTCTTC	CSAAEVGYNEQFF
TRBV5-1	-	few	TRBJ1-5	TGCGCCAGCAGCTTGGATGGGAGGAGCAATCAGCCCCAGCATTTT	CASSLDGRSNQPQHF
TRBV5-4	TRBD2	few	TRBJ2-1	TGTGCCAGCAGCCCCCCTAGCGGGAGAATCAATGAGCAGTTCTTC	CASSPPSGRINEQFF
TRBV30	TRBD1	-	TRBJ2-5	TGTGCCTTGGCCGGGACAGCCCAGGGCGAGACCCAGTACTTC	CALAGTAQGETQYF
TRBV2	TRBD2	-	TRBJ2-3	TGTGCCACCGGGAGCGGGAGGGCCACAGATACGCAGTATTTT	CATGSGRATDTQYF
TRBV30	-	-	TRBJ1-3	TGTGCCTGGAGTCGGACGGCCGGCACTGGAAACACCATATATTTT	CAWSRTAGTGNTIYF
TRBV28	-	-	TRBJ2-1	TGTGCCAGCAGCTTGAACAATGAGCAGTTCTTC	CASSLNNEQFF
TRBV6-1	-	-	TRBJ1-5	TGTGCCAGCAGTGAGGGATCGGGCGGCAATCAGCCCCAGCATTTT	CASSEGSGGNQPQHF
TRBV7-9	-	-	TRBJ2-1	TGTGCCAGCAGCCCGCGACTAGGGGACAATGAGCAGTTCTTC	CASSPRLGDNEQFF
TRBV7-9	-	once	TRBJ1-2	TGTGCCAGCAGAGACGACAGTTACTATGGCTACACCTTC	CASRDDSYYGYTF
TRBV2	TRBD2	-	TRBJ2-3	TGTGCCAGCAGTCCGAGCGGGAGAGTCACAGATACGCAGTATTTT	CASSPSGRVTDTQYF
TRBV6-1	-	-	TRBJ1-2	TGTGCCAGCATCCCGGTACACGGCTATGGCTACACCTTC	CASIPVHGYGYTF
TRBV30	-	-	TRBJ1-1	TGTGCCGGACTAAGTATCATGAACACTGAAGCTTTCTTT	CAGLSIMNTEAFF
TRBV29-1	TRBD1	few	TRBJ2-5	TGCAGCGTCAGACAGGGATTCGGGGAGACCCAGTACTTC	CSVRQGFGETQYF
TRBV28	-	-	TRBJ2-7	TGTGCCAGCAGTCGCCCGTACGAGCAGTACTTC	CASSRPYEQYF
TRBV15	-	-	TRBJ1-2	TGTGCCACCAGCAGAATTCCCCAGGGAGGCTACACCTTC	CATSRIPQGGYTF
TRBV29-1	-	-	TRBJ1-3	TGCAGCGTTGCGGGCAGTCTTCTCTCTGGAAACACCATATATTTT	CSVAGSLLSGNTIYF
TRBV5-6	-	-	TRBJ1-5	TGTGCCAGCAGCTTCTGGACGGGCGTATTAAATCAGCCCCAGCATTTT	CASSFWTGVLNQPQHF
TRBV5-4	-	-	TRBJ2-7	TGTGCCAGCAGCTGGGCAGGGTCCTACGAGCAGTACTTC	CASSWAGSYEQYF
TRBV7-9	-	few	TRBJ2-7	TGTGCCAGCAGCTTAACGGGAACTATTGACGAGCAGTACTTC	CASSLTGTIDEQYF
TRBV5-1	-	-	TRBJ2-5	TGCGCCAGCAAGTTTTCAGGGGTGGGGGCTCAAGAGACCCAGTACTTC	CASKFSGVGAQETQYF
TRBV18	-	-	TRBJ2-2	TGTGCCAGCTCACCCCAGGGCTTGGACACCGGGGAGCTGTTTTTT	CASSPQGLDTGELFF
TRBV7-3	-	-	TRBJ2-3	TGTGCCAGCAGCCAAACAGGGACAGATACGCAGTATTTT	CASSQTGTDTQYF
TRBV5-1	-	few	TRBJ2-5	TGCGCCAGCAGCTCAAAGGAGCAAGAGACCCAGTACTTC	CASSSKEQETQYF
TRBV4-1	TRBD1	-	TRBJ2-4	TGCGCCAGCAGCCAAGTCGGCAGGGGGCATCGAAACATTCAGTACTTC	CASSQVGRGHRNIQYF
TRBV28	TRBD1	few	TRBJ2-2	TGTGCCAGCAGTTCGACAGGGACCGGGGAGCTGTTTTTT	CASSSTGTGELFF
TRBV5-1	-	-	TRBJ2-7	TGCGCCAGCAGCAAGGACATGAGCTCCTACGAGCAGTACTTC	CASSKDMSSYEQYF